These 12 T cell receptor beta chains originate from one sample sequenced in a study of long-term antiretroviral therapy in people with HIV. An immunoSEQ assay, version v3.0, was performed at survey level. Assay: immunoSEQ multiplex PCR; the TCRdb copy retains only in-frame clones and omits some. The table shows approximately 20,000 clones, with around four fifths occurring only once. The input for sequencing was unsorted PBMCs, taken 1.6 years after starting antiretroviral therapy. The receptor source for this set is a middle-aged man with HIV.

This rearrangement joins TRBV2 to TRBJ2-1; D not certain. The V end was cut by 0 bases, the J end by 11 bases, with 11 bases between. CDR3 length equals 13 residues. The germline CDR1 and CDR2 sequences are SNHLY and FYNNEI. The CDR3 loop reads CASSEAMIEKQFF. Here the CDR3 DNA reads TGTGCCAGCAGTGAAGCAATGATCGAAAAGCAGTTCTTC.

This rearrangement joins TRBV27 to TRBJ2-2, with D possibly being TRBD1 (6 bases). CDR1 and CDR2 (germline): MNHEY, SMNVEV (reference sequence). The CDR3 totals 15 residues. Trimming cost V 3 bases and J 2 bases, with 10 bases left between them. CDR3 nucleotides: TGTGCCAGCAGTTTCCAGACAGGAAACACCGGGGAGCTGTTTTTT. Translation: CASSFQTGNTGELFF.

The chain uses TRBV9 and TRBJ1-2, with unresolved D. The CDR3 loop spans 14 amino acids. Per germline, CDR1 SGDLS and CDR2 YYNGEE. The ends were cut back, 4 bases at V and 3 bases at J, with 13 bases in the middle. For the CDR3, the DNA is TGTGCCAGCAGCCCGATGCAGGAATACTATGGCTACACCTTC. This sequence encodes CASSPMQEYYGYTF.

The V call is TRBV7-8, the J call TRBJ1-5; the D is unclear. Trimming left V 1 base short and J 0 bases short, with 4 bases between. Looked up from germline, CDR1 is SGHVS and CDR2 is FQNEAQ. The CDR3 totals 14 residues. CDR3 in amino acids: CASSLVASNQPQHF. For the CDR3, the DNA is TGTGCCAGCAGCTTAGTGGCTAGCAATCAGCCCCAGCATTTT. Supplemented by reference TRBV7-8 and TRBJ1-5, the full variable domain reads GAGVSQSPRYKVAKRGQDVALRCDPISGHVSLFWYQQALGQGPEFLTYFQNEAQLDKSGLPSDRFFAERPEGSVSTLKIQRTQQEDSAVYLCASSLVASNQPQHFGDGTRLSIL.

J is TRBJ2-7 and V is TRBV11-1; D might be TRBD2 (5 bases). V dropped 3 bases and J dropped 5 bases, with 17 bases sitting between them. The CDR3 spans 15 residues. CDR1 is SGHAT, CDR2 FQDESV, per germline (reference sequence). Here the CDR3 DNA reads TGTGCCAGCAGCTTTAGGTCCGAGGGCTCTGACGAGCAGTACTTC. Residues: CASSFRSEGSDEQYF.

CDR3 residues: CASSESRGNYGYTF. The CDR3 nucleotides read TGTGCCAGCAGTGAATCCCGAGGGAACTATGGCTACACCTTC. V gene TRBV6-1 combines with J gene TRBJ1-2, with no clear D. Trimming took 2 bases from V and 2 from J, leaving 9 bases between them. CDR1 and CDR2 from the germline V gene are MNHNS and SASEGT. The CDR3 spans 14 residues.

V usage is TRBV5-6 and J usage is TRBJ2-3, with 11 positions matching TRBD1. This CDR3 spans 15 amino acids. Germline V gene data show CDR1 as SGHDT and CDR2 as YYEEEE. With 3 bases clipped from V and 4 bases from J, the junction kept 4 bases outside the gene matches. The CDR3 DNA reads TGTGCCAGCAGCTGGGGACAGGGGGTGGCAGATACGCAGTATTTT. This sequence encodes CASSWGQGVADTQYF. The full variable domain, rest sourced from reference TRBV5-6 and TRBJ2-3, is DAGVTQSPTHLIKTRGQQVTLRCSPKSGHDTVSWYQQALGQGPQFIFQYYEEEERQRGNFPDRFSGHQFPNYSSELNVNALLLGDSALYLCASSWGQGVADTQYFGPGTRLTVL.

The chain has TRBV6-5 and TRBJ1-2; D gene ambiguous. CDR1 is MNHEY and CDR2 is SVGAGI in the germline V gene. Trimming removed 7 bases from V and 6 bases from J, with 15 bases in between. The CDR3 is made up of 13 amino acids. The CDR3 DNA reads TGTGCCAGCACCACGAGGTTTTGGAATGGCTACACCTTC. Its protein product is CASTTRFWNGYTF.

V gene TRBV29-1 combines with J gene TRBJ1-1, with unresolved D. Germline V lookup: CDR1 SQVTM, CDR2 ANQGSEA. The CDR3 runs to 14 residues. V was trimmed by 2 bases and J by 0 bases, leaving 10 bases between them. The CDR3: CSVELSAMNTEAFF. The CDR3 bases are TGCAGCGTTGAACTATCTGCTATGAACACTGAAGCTTTCTTT.

The CDR3 here is CASSLWLTNTGELFF. The CDR3 coding sequence is TGTGCCAGCAGCTTGTGGCTAACGAACACCGGGGAGCTGTTTTTT. The V call is TRBV5-6, the J call TRBJ2-2; D gene ambiguous. The CDR3 runs to 15 residues. Germline-derived CDR1 and CDR2 are SGHDT and YYEEEE. V lost 1 base and J lost 0, with 7 bases in between. Combining the CDR3 with reference TRBV5-6 and TRBJ2-2 gives the whole variable domain DAGVTQSPTHLIKTRGQQVTLRCSPKSGHDTVSWYQQALGQGPQFIFQYYEEEERQRGNFPDRFSGHQFPNYSSELNVNALLLGDSALYLCASSLWLTNTGELFFGEGSRLTVL.

This chain uses TRBV29-1 with TRBJ1-1; 11 bases align to TRBD1. The junction had 1 base not matched to a gene; V was cut back by 0 bases and J by 4 bases. Germline lookup yields CDR1 SQVTM and CDR2 ANQGSEA. The CDR3 consists of 14 residues. The DNA of the CDR3 is TGCAGCGTTGAAGAGGGGACAGGGGGCACTGAAGCTTTCTTT. Its translation: CSVEEGTGGTEAFF.

V usage is TRBV5-1 and J usage is TRBJ2-3; TRBD1 agrees at 8 bases. V shed 2 bases, J shed 1 base, and the junction held 6 bases outside the gene matches. The CDR3 has 16 amino acids. Germline CDR1 SGHRS, CDR2 YFSETQ. DNA of the CDR3: TGCGCCAGCAGCTTCTTCACGGGACAGGGCACAGATACGCAGTATTTT. As protein: CASSFFTGQGTDTQYF.